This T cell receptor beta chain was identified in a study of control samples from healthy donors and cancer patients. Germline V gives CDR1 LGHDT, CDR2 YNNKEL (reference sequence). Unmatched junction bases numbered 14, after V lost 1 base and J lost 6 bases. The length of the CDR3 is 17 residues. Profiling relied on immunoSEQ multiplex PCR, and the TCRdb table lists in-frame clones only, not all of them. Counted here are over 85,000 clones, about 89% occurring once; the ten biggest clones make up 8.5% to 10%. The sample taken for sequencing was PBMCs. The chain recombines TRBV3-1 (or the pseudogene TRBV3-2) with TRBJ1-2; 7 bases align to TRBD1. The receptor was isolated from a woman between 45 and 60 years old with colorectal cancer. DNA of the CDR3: TGTGCCAGCAGCCAAGCTCGGGTGAGGCAGGGGGTGCATGGCTACACCTTC. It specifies CASSQARVRQGVHGYTF.